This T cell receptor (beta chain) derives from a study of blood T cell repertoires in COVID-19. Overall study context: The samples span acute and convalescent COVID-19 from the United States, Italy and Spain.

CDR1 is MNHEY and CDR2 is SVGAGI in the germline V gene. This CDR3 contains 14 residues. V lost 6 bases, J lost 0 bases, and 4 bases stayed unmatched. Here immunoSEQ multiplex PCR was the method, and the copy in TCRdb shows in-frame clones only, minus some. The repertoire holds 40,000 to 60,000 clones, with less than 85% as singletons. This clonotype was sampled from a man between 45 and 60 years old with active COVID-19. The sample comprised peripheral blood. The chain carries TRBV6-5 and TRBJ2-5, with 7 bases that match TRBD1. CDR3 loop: CASRVGQYQETQYF. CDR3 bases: TGTGCCAGCAGGGTGGGACAGTACCAAGAGACCCAGTACTTC.